This is a list of T cell receptor beta chains from one sample in a study of control samples from healthy donors and cancer patients. Sequencing used immunoSEQ multiplex PCR; TCRdb keeps in-frame clones, though not all of them. The sample has some 150,000 clones, nearly 95% seen once. The sample consisted of blood. The source is a man between 45 and 60 years old in good health. Each CDR3 is given with its conserved first and last residue. A row's size may be missing; if present it is once, few, many or a size class.

>TRBV5-1|TRBJ1-3|-
CASSLSVLDRQFGNTIYF
>TRBV6-2/TRBV6-3|TRBJ2-1|few
CASSYGPINNEQFF
>TRBV6-5|TRBJ2-6|-
CASSTSAGANVLTF
>TRBV7-3|TRBJ2-3|-
CASSLRGQTSDTQYF
>TRBV18|TRBJ1-2|-
CASSPPWGQDVEDSYTF
>TRBV6-6|TRBJ2-1|-
CASREDSGISYNEQFF
>TRBV18|TRBJ2-7|-
CASSLRDNPYEQYF
>TRBV7-9|TRBJ1-1|-
CASLRGSRTEAFF
>TRBV4-1|TRBJ2-5|-
CASSQWKAGDQETQYF
>TRBV12-5|TRBJ1-1|once
CASGLVQDRGVEAFF
>TRBV10-2|TRBJ2-7|few
CASKSGVYEQYF
>TRBV6-5|TRBJ2-5|-
CASSYLGQGFQETQYF
>TRBV28|TRBJ1-2|-
CASSLRDSTGRVVRGGGYTF
>TRBV27|TRBJ2-1|-
CASSPFGSSYNEQFF
>TRBV5-1|TRBJ1-3|-
CASRDRGRNTIYF
>TRBV18|TRBJ2-3|-
CASSPFTDTQYF
>TRBV11-2|TRBJ2-4|-
CASSENRPAKNIQYF
>TRBV5-1|TRBJ2-7|-
CASSLVLAGTNYEQYF
>TRBV30|TRBJ1-2|-
CALRAPGGRGYGYTF
>TRBV11-2|TRBJ2-1|once
CASSFLLAGSSYNEQFF
>TRBV28|TRBJ2-5|-
CASLAGGGETQYF
>TRBV15|TRBJ2-3|-
CATRPLGASSTDTQYF
>TRBV6-5|TRBJ2-1|once
CASSLDRVSYNEQFF
>TRBV20-1|TRBJ2-1|-
CSAFPGEQFF
>TRBV6-5|TRBJ2-2|-
CASSYFLGGRTGELFF
>TRBV9|TRBJ2-7|-
CASSPLGGGYEQYF
>TRBV7-3|TRBJ2-3|-
CASSPEGVGGTDTQYF
>TRBV6-5|TRBJ2-1|-
CASSYGTSAYNEQFF
>TRBV5-1|TRBJ1-1|-
CASSLTGGKTEAFF
>TRBV27|TRBJ2-1|-
CASTQGTLNNEQFF
>TRBV5-1|TRBJ1-2|-
CASSLNIGSNYGYTF
>TRBV19|TRBJ2-1|-
CASSLLAGGPGEQFF
>TRBV18|TRBJ2-5|-
CASSPPLAGGQETQYF
>TRBV10-3|TRBJ2-6|-
CAISDSAGTSSGANVLTF